Listed here is a single T cell receptor (beta chain). The CDR3 covers 14 residues. With 3 bases removed from V and 5 bases from J, the gap between germline ends came to 13 bases. CDR1 and CDR2 (germline): KGHSH, LQKENI. Produced via immunoSEQ multiplex PCR; TCRdb's table is partial and in-frame only. The sample includes about 980,000 clones, more than 75% of them seen just once. The data belong to a study of shared clonotypes between healthy human individuals. The TCR comes from a young man in good health. The chain is built from TRBV18 and TRBJ2-5, with D perhaps given as TRBD1 or TRBD2 (5 bases each). Sequenced input: memory CD4+ T cells sorted from blood. Subset in this sample: CD45RA-negative fraction. The CDR3 DNA sequence: TGTGCCAGCTCACCGATACGGGGCGGGGAGACCCAGTACTTC. Protein: CASSPIRGGETQYF. The variable domain in full, completed from reference TRBV18 and TRBJ2-5, reads NAGVMQNPRHLVRRRGQEARLRCSPMKGHSHVYWYRQLPEEGLKFMVYLQKENIIDESGMPKERFSAEFPKEGPSILRIQQVVRGDSAAYFCASSPIRGGETQYFGPGTRLLVL.